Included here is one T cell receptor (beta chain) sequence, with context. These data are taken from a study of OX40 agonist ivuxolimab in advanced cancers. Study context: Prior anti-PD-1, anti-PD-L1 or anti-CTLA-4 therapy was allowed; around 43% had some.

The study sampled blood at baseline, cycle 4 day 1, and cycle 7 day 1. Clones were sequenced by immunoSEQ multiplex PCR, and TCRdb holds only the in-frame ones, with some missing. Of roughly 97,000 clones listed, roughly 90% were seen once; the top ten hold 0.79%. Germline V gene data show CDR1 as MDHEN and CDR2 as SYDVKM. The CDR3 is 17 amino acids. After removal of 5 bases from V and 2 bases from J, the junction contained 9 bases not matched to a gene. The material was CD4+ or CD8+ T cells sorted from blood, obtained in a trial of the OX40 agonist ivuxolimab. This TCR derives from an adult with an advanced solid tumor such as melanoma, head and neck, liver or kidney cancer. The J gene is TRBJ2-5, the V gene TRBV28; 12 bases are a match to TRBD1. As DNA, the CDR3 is TGTGCCAGCAGTAGACCTCCGGGACAGGGGGCTCAAGAGACCCAGTACTTC. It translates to CASSRPPGQGAQETQYF. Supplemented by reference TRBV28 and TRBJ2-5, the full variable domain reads DVKVTQSSRYLVKRTGEKVFLECVQDMDHENMFWYRQDPGLGLRLIYFSYDVKMKEKGDIPEGYSVSREKKERFSLILESASTNQTSMYLCASSRPPGQGAQETQYFGPGTRLLVL.